The 22 T cell receptor beta chains below were found in one sample sequenced in a study of glioma-infiltrating T cells after dendritic cell vaccination. This table comes from immunoSEQ multiplex PCR, and its TCRdb copy is limited to in-frame clones, with some not included. The sample holds about 50,000 clones, roughly 87% seen once. The specimen comprised blood, sampled before dendritic cell vaccination. These receptors were taken from a human donor with glioblastoma.

The chain employs TRBV5-6 and TRBJ1-3; 8 bases fit TRBD1. V shed 0 bases and J 2 bases; nucleotides not matched to a gene: 4. Germline V gives CDR1 SGHDT, CDR2 YYEEEE. The CDR3 is 16 amino acids. The CDR3 loop is CASSLVGTGTGNTIYF. DNA of the CDR3: TGTGCCAGCAGCTTGGTCGGGACAGGTACTGGAAACACCATATATTTT.

The chain employs TRBV27 and TRBJ1-5; TRBD1 matches at 7 bases. V shed 6 bases, J shed 6 bases, and the junction held 8 bases outside the gene matches. CDR3 length: 14 residues. Germline V CDR1 and CDR2: MNHEY, SMNVEV (reference sequence). The CDR3 spells CASRSTGDTQPQHF. The DNA of the CDR3 is TGTGCCAGCAGGAGTACAGGGGATACTCAGCCCCAGCATTTT.

This clone has just one count. The chain has TRBV18 and TRBJ1-1; the D gene is possibly TRBD1 (6 bases). The CDR3 has 14 amino acids. CDR1 and CDR2 from the germline V gene are KGHSH and LQKENI. V lost 6 bases and J 4 bases, leaving 15 bases between the germline ends. The CDR3 is CASSGLQGVTEAFF. CDR3 bases: TGTGCCAGCTCGGGATTACAGGGAGTCACTGAAGCTTTCTTT.

The chain has TRBV9 and TRBJ2-3, with 12 nucleotides matching TRBD2. Germline V CDR1 and CDR2: SGDLS, YYNGEE. CDR3 length equals 17 residues. Unmatched junction bases numbered 7, after V lost 0 bases and J lost 5 bases. The CDR3 spells CASSVESSGGAGDTQYF. For the CDR3, the DNA is TGTGCCAGCAGCGTAGAATCTAGCGGGGGGGCCGGAGATACGCAGTATTTT.

The rearrangement joins TRBV27 to TRBJ2-7, with D tentatively TRBD1 (6 bases). The germline gives CDR1 MNHEY, CDR2 SMNVEV (reference sequence). This CDR3 contains 14 residues. V lost 0 bases and J lost 7, with 13 bases in between. The CDR3 spells CASSLSATGYEQYF. CDR3 DNA: TGTGCCAGCAGTTTATCCGCGACAGGATATGAGCAGTACTTC.

The chain combines TRBV6-5 with TRBJ1-4; D remains unclear. The CDR3 loop spans 16 amino acids. The germline V gene has CDR1 MNHEY and CDR2 SVGAGI. Deletions cut 0 bases from V and 4 bases from J, with 12 bases between. This CDR3 is CASSYSLRKSNEKLFF. Written as DNA, the CDR3 is TGTGCCAGCAGTTACTCGTTACGTAAGAGTAATGAAAAACTGTTTTTT.

On this clone itself: Sequence at one end of the junction differs from germline and may be a read error. The V and J genes are TRBV7-2 and TRBJ2-7; maybe TRBD1 (6 bases). Germline values: CDR1 SGHTA, CDR2 FQGNSA. The CDR3 runs 14 residues. In DNA form, the CDR3 reads TGTGCCAGCAGCCTAGCCCCAGGGGTCCACGAGCAGTACTTC. It codes for CASSLAPGVHEQYF.

This chain joins TRBV28 and TRBJ1-3; D remains unclear. The CDR3 spans 16 residues. Germline-derived CDR1 and CDR2 are MDHEN and SYDVKM. V was cut by 6 bases and J by 0 bases, with 15 bases left in between. The CDR3 DNA sequence: TGTGCCAGCAGATCAGACGGACTCAGCTCTGGAAACACCATATATTTT. The encoded protein is CASRSDGLSSGNTIYF.

This chain links TRBV27 with TRBJ1-5, with no clear D. Germline-derived CDR1 and CDR2 are MNHEY and SMNVEV (reference sequence). There are 14 residues in the CDR3. Trimming took 4 bases from V and 2 from J, leaving 9 bases between them. For the CDR3, the DNA is TGTGCCAGCAGTTCGAGCATCCGCAATCAGCCCCAGCATTTT. This sequence encodes CASSSSIRNQPQHF.

The gene calls are TRBV5-4 and TRBJ2-2; TRBD2 matches 8 bases. Germline-derived CDR1 and CDR2 are SGHNT and YYREEE (reference sequence). After removal of 4 bases from V and 5 bases from J, the junction contained 16 bases not matched to a gene. The CDR3 is 18 residues long. The CDR3 DNA is TGTGCCAGCAGCCCCCCGATGAGGCGGGGGGCGGGGACCGGGGAGCTGTTTTTT. Translating it yields CASSPPMRRGAGTGELFF. Supplemented by reference TRBV5-4 and TRBJ2-2, the full variable domain reads ETGVTQSPTHLIKTRGQQVTLRCSSQSGHNTVSWYQQALGQGPQFIFQYYREEENGRGNFPPRFSGLQFPNYSSELNVNALELDDSALYLCASSPPMRRGAGTGELFFGEGSRLTVL.

V gene TRBV28 combines with J gene TRBJ2-7, with D tentatively TRBD1 (6 bases). The CDR3 sequence is 18 residues long. CDR1 MDHEN and CDR2 SYDVKM come from the germline V gene. V was clipped by 4 bases and J by 4 bases, with 26 bases between them. This chain's CDR3 is CASSSTGTTVIRRYEQYF. CDR3 sequence (DNA): TGTGCCAGCAGTTCCACCGGGACAACTGTTATTCGAAGGTACGAGCAGTACTTC.

The chain joins TRBV30 to TRBJ2-7, with 7 bases aligning to TRBD1. CDR3 length: 12 amino acids. Germline V gives CDR1 GTSNPN, CDR2 SVGIG (reference sequence). The trim removed 2 bases at V and 7 bases at J, leaving 5 bases unmatched. CDR3 nucleotide sequence: TGTGCCTGGAGTAGGGGGCCCCCGGAGCAGTACTTC. Translated, it gives CAWSRGPPEQYF.

This clone was picked up a small number of times. The V and J genes are TRBV6-6 and TRBJ2-7; no clear D. The CDR3 is 13 residues long. Germline V gene lookup returns CDR1 MNHNY and CDR2 SVGAGI (reference sequence). The V and J ends lost 6 bases and 3 bases respectively, with 12 bases between them. CDR3 protein: CASSPSRSYEQYF. The CDR3 DNA is TGTGCCAGCAGCCCCTCGCGGAGCTACGAGCAGTACTTC.

The rearrangement links TRBV6-4 to TRBJ2-2; tentatively, D is TRBD1 (6 bases). The CDR3 covers 15 residues. V dropped 5 bases and J dropped 0 bases, with 10 bases sitting between them. Per the germline V gene, CDR1 is MRHNA and CDR2 is SNTAGT. The CDR3 sequence: CASSPQGTNTGELFF. The CDR3 region has the DNA TGTGCCAGCAGTCCACAGGGAACGAACACCGGGGAGCTGTTTTTT.

The V and J genes are TRBV27 and TRBJ2-7, with a tentative D call TRBD2 (5 bases). V dropped 3 bases and J dropped 1 base, with 7 bases sitting between them. The CDR3 loop spans 13 amino acids. CDR1 is MNHEY and CDR2 is SMNVEV in the germline V gene (reference sequence). CDR3 nucleotide sequence: TGTGCCAGCAGTTTTGAGGGTTCCTACGAGCAGTACTTC. Protein: CASSFEGSYEQYF.

CDR3 loop: CASSQIGGVGGNEQFF. Here the CDR3 DNA reads TGTGCCAGCAGCCAAATTGGGGGGGTCGGGGGGAATGAGCAGTTCTTC. This rearrangement joins TRBV9 to TRBJ2-1, with TRBD2 matching 7 bases. The CDR3 extends over 16 amino acids. V was pared by 4 bases and J by 7 bases, with 14 bases of the junction left unmatched. Germline loops: CDR1 SGDLS, CDR2 YYNGEE.

This chain uses TRBV9 with TRBJ2-5, with 7 bases lining up with TRBD1. CDR1 and CDR2 (germline): SGDLS, YYNGEE. V was pared by 0 bases and J by 2 bases, with 4 bases of the junction left unmatched. The CDR3 has 15 amino acids. CDR3 loop: CASSVAGTAQETQYF. In DNA, the CDR3 is TGTGCCAGCAGCGTAGCTGGGACAGCGCAAGAGACCCAGTACTTC.

This sequence joins TRBV21-1 and TRBJ1-2. TRBV21-1 is a listed pseudogene. The length of the CDR3 is 17 residues. The CDR3 protein is CASSKALRGSEPYGYTF. The CDR3 nucleotides read TGTGCCAGCAGCAAAGCGCTGCGAGGGTCGGAGCCCTATGGCTACACCTTC.

This clone was seen more than once but under ten times. The rearrangement joins TRBV5-6 to TRBJ1-2; TRBD1 matches at 9 bases. V was clipped by 4 bases and J by 7 bases; unmatched bases: 8. Germline CDR1 SGHDT, CDR2 YYEEEE. This CDR3 is built from 14 residues. The CDR3 sequence: CASSPGTGMRGYTF. The CDR3 nucleotides read TGTGCCAGCAGCCCCGGGACAGGGATGCGTGGCTACACCTTC.

The V and J genes are TRBV9 and TRBJ1-3; TRBD1 might be the D (6 bases). The CDR3 consists of 14 residues. CDR1 is SGDLS, CDR2 YYNGEE, per germline. The ends were cut back, 4 bases at V and 3 bases at J, with 11 bases in the middle. CDR3 in amino acids: CASSPGVRGNTIYF. CDR3 DNA: TGTGCCAGCAGCCCAGGGGTCCGTGGAAACACCATATATTTT.

This clone appeared once. V gene TRBV19 combines with J gene TRBJ1-2; tentatively, D is TRBD1 (5 bases). The CDR3 consists of 15 residues. V lost 3 bases to trimming and J lost 8 bases, with 19 bases between them. Looked up from germline, CDR1 is LNHDA and CDR2 is SQIVND (reference sequence). The CDR3 sequence is CASSILGGGIQGYTF. The CDR3 DNA follows: TGTGCCAGTAGTATCCTGGGGGGAGGGATCCAAGGCTACACCTTC.

This rearrangement joins TRBV7-9 to TRBJ2-7; 11 bases agree with TRBD2. Germline V lookup: CDR1 SEHNR, CDR2 FQNEAQ (reference sequence). V was clipped by 5 bases and J by 7 bases; unmatched bases: 1. This CDR3 comprises 12 residues. This CDR3 reads CASSGTSGEQYF. CDR3 bases: TGTGCCAGCAGCGGGACTAGCGGAGAGCAGTACTTC.